The source of this T cell receptor (beta chain) is a study of blood T cells in healthy people across ages. Germline assignment: CDR1 MNHNS and CDR2 SASEGT. V lost 4 bases and J lost 8, with 16 bases in between. The CDR3 is 14 amino acids. Alongside a J-beta primer mix, a sample-barcoded 5' primer served in a second PCR lasting 7 to 11 cycles. TCRdb processed the 5' RACE reads anew with MiXCR; each CDR3 protein has one entry. The table lists approximately 880,000 distinct CDR3 sequences, about 48% of them singletons. General study findings and limits: There was no known CMV status for donors, so expanded clonotype changes were possibly confounded.

A remark on this clonotype: Its specificity is unknown.

The J gene is TRBJ2-3, the V gene TRBV6-1; a weak D match, TRBD2 (5 bases). The material sequenced was blood. The TCR originated in a man in his thirties or forties in good health. The CDR3 DNA follows: TGTGCCAGCAGTGGTCAAGAGGGTTCGGGTACGCAGTATTTT. It translates to CASSGQEGSGTQYF.